A single sample gave rise to the 10 T cell receptor beta chains below, sequenced in a study of blood T cell repertoires in COVID-19. The assay was immunoSEQ multiplex PCR, and TCRdb's table has in-frame clones only and misses some. The repertoire holds more than 45,000 clones, with 83% as singletons. The sample taken for sequencing was peripheral blood. The origin of the receptors is a middle-aged man with acute or convalescent COVID-19.

The chain uses TRBV18 and TRBJ2-1, with 8 bases fitting TRBD2. CDR1 KGHSH and CDR2 LQKENI come from the germline V gene. The CDR3 contains 14 residues. After removal of 0 bases from V and 13 bases from J, the junction contained 8 bases not matched to a gene. The CDR3 DNA reads as TGTGCCAGCTCACCACCTGGGACTAGGTCAAATCAGTTCTTC. It specifies CASSPPGTRSNQFF.

The genes are TRBV28 and TRBJ2-2; D not certain. The CDR3 has 14 residues. Germline CDR1 is MDHEN and CDR2 is SYDVKM. Trimming removed 6 bases at V and 1 base at J, with 9 bases between. CDR3 sequence: CASRSNLNTGELFF. The CDR3, as DNA: TGTGCCAGCAGATCCAACTTGAACACCGGGGAGCTGTTTTTT.

The genes are TRBV5-4 and TRBJ2-3; 7 bases align to TRBD2. Trimming removed 2 bases from V and 4 bases from J; junction bases left unmatched: 7. The V gene's germline CDR1 is SGHNT and CDR2 YYREEE (reference sequence). The CDR3 consists of 15 residues. This CDR3 reads CASSFGGGGSDTQYF. CDR3 nucleotides: TGTGCCAGCAGCTTTGGGGGGGGAGGATCAGATACGCAGTATTTT.

This rearrangement joins TRBV5-1 to TRBJ1-1; D is possibly TRBD1 (6 bases). V lost 2 bases and J lost 4, with 12 bases in between. Germline V gene sequence: CDR1 SGHRS, CDR2 YFSETQ. This CDR3 is 14 amino acids long. CDR3 nucleotide sequence: TGCGCCAGCAGCTTCCAGGGGCCCTCCACTGAAGCTTTCTTT. Protein sequence: CASSFQGPSTEAFF.

The chain recombines TRBV9 with TRBJ1-2; 8 bases line up with TRBD1. The trim removed 4 bases at V and 8 bases at J, leaving 10 bases unmatched. Germline V CDR1 and CDR2: SGDLS, YYNGEE. The CDR3 spans 14 residues. The CDR3 loop is CASSPRQGREGYTF. The CDR3 DNA sequence: TGTGCCAGCAGCCCCCGACAGGGGCGGGAAGGCTACACCTTC.

This rearrangement joins TRBV7-9 to TRBJ2-3, with 7 nucleotides matching TRBD1. V shed 8 bases and J 1 base; nucleotides not matched to a gene: 3. CDR1 and CDR2 (germline): SEHNR, FQNEAQ (reference sequence). This CDR3 is 13 amino acids long. The CDR3 here is CASGTAGTDTQYF. DNA for the CDR3: TGTGCCAGCGGGACAGCGGGCACAGATACGCAGTATTTT.

This sequence joins TRBV6-5 and TRBJ2-4, with D maybe TRBD2 (6 bases). Germline V gives CDR1 MNHEY, CDR2 SVGAGI. This CDR3 region has 14 residues. V dropped 6 bases and J dropped 8 bases, with 17 bases sitting between them. The CDR3 DNA sequence: TGTGCCAGCAGGTCCAGGGAGGTTTGGGACATTCAGTACTTC. Translation gives CASRSREVWDIQYF.

V gene TRBV7-6 combines with J gene TRBJ1-5; D remains ambiguous. V shed 1 base and J shed 4 bases, with 11 bases lying between them. This CDR3 is 15 amino acids long. Germline V lookup: CDR1 SGHVS, CDR2 FNYEAQ. CDR3 in DNA: TGTGCCAGCAGCTTAGTGGGAGAGTCAAATCAGCCCCAGCATTTT. Translation gives CASSLVGESNQPQHF. The full variable domain, rest sourced from reference TRBV7-6 and TRBJ1-5, is GAGVSQSPRYKVTKRGQDVALRCDPISGHVSLYWYRQALGQGPEFLTYFNYEAQQDKSGLPNDRFSAERPEGSISTLTIQRTEQRDSAMYRCASSLVGESNQPQHFGDGTRLSIL.

The V and J genes are TRBV5-8 and TRBJ2-7; D might be TRBD2 (6 bases). Germline-derived CDR1 and CDR2 are SGHTS and YDEGEE. Trimming removed 4 bases from V and 4 bases from J, with 9 bases in between. CDR3 size: 12 residues. CDR3 residues: CASSRRGYEQYV. CDR3 bases: TGTGCCAGCAGCCGGCGGGGATACGAGCAGTACGTC.

V gene TRBV5-8 combines with J gene TRBJ1-5, with a tentative D call TRBD1 (5 bases). The V gene's germline CDR1 is SGHTS and CDR2 YDEGEE. This CDR3 contains 15 residues. V was clipped by 3 bases and J by 6 bases, with 16 bases between them. The DNA for the CDR3 is TGTGCCAGCAGCTCGCAGGGCAGGGAAGGTCAGCCCCAGCATTTT. Its protein product is CASSSQGREGQPQHF.